This T cell receptor (beta chain) was captured in a study of vaccination effects on CD4 cells after COVID-19. General study points: The study got few convalescent patients and did not collect any early post-infection timepoints. Infection- and vaccine-induced clones contracted markedly late after vaccination.

Under the ViraFEST assay, PBMC were stimulated with viral peptide pools so that antigen-specific CD4+ T cells expanded. Sequencing was performed afterwards. Isolating CD4+ T cells followed roughly ten days of culture. Absence of prior SARS-CoV-2 infection characterized the vaccine recipients, who showed negative nucleocapsid antibodies. Cultivation was performed at 1.5 million to 2 million PBMC per well with around 10 IU/ml IL-2 and 10 ug/ml peptides added. On this clone itself: Its specificity is unknown.

Trimming at V came to 2 bases and at J to 2 bases, leaving 15 bases not matched to a gene. This CDR3 is 19 amino acids long. Germline CDR1 is SNHLY and CDR2 is FYNNEI. TCRdb's copy holds only in-frame clones and misses some; the assay was immunoSEQ multiplex PCR. The table includes more than 30,000 clones, about 63% detected once. Sequenced here: CD4+ T cells from PBMCs cultured with HCoV-229E spike peptides, sampled before COVID-19 vaccination. The clonotype comes from a human donor who received a COVID-19 vaccine. V gene TRBV2 combines with J gene TRBJ2-4, with 7 nucleotides matching TRBD1. This CDR3 is CASSENYVGGLISKNIQYF. The CDR3 region has the DNA TGTGCCAGCAGTGAAAATTACGTAGGGGGCCTCATCTCCAAAAACATTCAGTACTTC.